This T cell receptor beta chain came from a study of response to subunit inactivated influenza vaccine. This CDR3 spans 14 amino acids. Germline lookup yields CDR1 MDHEN and CDR2 SYDVKM. Between the trimmed V and J ends, which lost 2 bases and 6 bases, there was a span of 11 bases. TCRdb processed the RT-PCR reads anew with MiXCR; each CDR3 protein has one entry. The sample includes about 540,000 distinct CDR3 sequences, under 25% of them seen just once. The same sample was also used in a study of T cells expressing NK-cell markers. Per that study: Researchers built TCR beta cDNA using 5'RACE template switching with UMIs. Sorted T-cell subsets CD3+CD56+NKG2C+, CD3+CD56+NKG2C- and CD3+CD56-NKG2C+ were TCR beta-sequenced.

The clonotype originates from a man aged 45 to 65 who received an inactivated influenza vaccine. Sequenced here: CD4+ T cells sorted from PBMCs, sampled approximately 13 days after vaccination. The chain recombines TRBV28 with TRBJ1-3; D gene ambiguous. In DNA, the CDR3 is TGTGCCAGCAGTTTAGGCGGGATGTCAAACACCATATATTTT. Protein: CASSLGGMSNTIYF.